This record concerns one T cell receptor beta chain sequence. The antigen is undetermined. The data stem from a study of lymphopenia after photon versus proton radiotherapy. Study-wide results and caveats: Authors raise, but do not show, better survival with proton therapy. In patients who died, overall survival fell as post-nadir TCR diversity dropped more. Under photons, naive T cells and diversity fell while effector/memory populations rose. Oligoclonal CD8+ Temra expansion after nadir drove photon patients' diversity drop.

The table came from immunoSEQ multiplex PCR; TCRdb's copy has only in-frame clones and leaves some out. The data show some 30,000 clones, 90% seen once. Germline V gives CDR1 LNHDA, CDR2 SQIVND (reference sequence). V was pared by 3 bases and J by 5 bases, with 10 bases between. This CDR3 contains 14 residues. The chain combines TRBV19 with TRBJ2-2; a weak D match, TRBD2 (5 bases). The starting material was peripheral blood, obtained from a patient treated with photon-based radiotherapy. The receptor comes from a woman aged 45-65 years with pancreatic cancer. The CDR3 is CASSIRTGTGELFF. DNA for the CDR3: TGTGCCAGTAGTATCCGGACGGGGACCGGGGAGCTGTTTTTT.